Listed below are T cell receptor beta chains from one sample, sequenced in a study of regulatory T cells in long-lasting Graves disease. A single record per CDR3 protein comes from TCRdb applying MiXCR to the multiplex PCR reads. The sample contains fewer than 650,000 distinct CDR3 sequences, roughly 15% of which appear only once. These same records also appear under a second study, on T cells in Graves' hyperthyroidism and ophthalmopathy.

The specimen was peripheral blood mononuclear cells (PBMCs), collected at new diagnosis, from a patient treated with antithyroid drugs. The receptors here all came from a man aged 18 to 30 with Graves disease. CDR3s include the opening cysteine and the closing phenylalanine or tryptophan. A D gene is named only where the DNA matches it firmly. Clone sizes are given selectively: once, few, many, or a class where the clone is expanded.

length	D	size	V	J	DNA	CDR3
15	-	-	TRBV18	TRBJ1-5	TGTGCCAGCTCACCGTCCGGGGCGAGGGATCAGCCCCAGCATTTT	CASSPSGARDQPQHF
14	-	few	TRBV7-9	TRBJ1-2	TGTGCCAGCAGCGGTCGGGGGGGTGGCTATGGCTACACCTTC	CASSGRGGGYGYTF
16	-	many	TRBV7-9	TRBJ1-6	TGTGCCAGCAGCCCCGTCTCAGCAATCTATAATTCACCCCTCCACTTT	CASSPVSAIYNSPLHF
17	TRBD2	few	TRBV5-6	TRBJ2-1	TGTGCCAGCAGCTATCCTAGCGGGGATCCAAAAGGCAATGAGCAGTTCTTC	CASSYPSGDPKGNEQFF
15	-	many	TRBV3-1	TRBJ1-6	TGTGCCAGCAGCCCACAGGGTGGAAACAATTCACCCCTCCACTTT	CASSPQGGNNSPLHF
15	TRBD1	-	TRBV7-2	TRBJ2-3	TGTGCCAGCAGTCCCGGGACAGGGGTCACAGATACGCAGTATTTT	CASSPGTGVTDTQYF
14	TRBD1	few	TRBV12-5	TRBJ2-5	TGTGCTAGTGGGGGACAGGGGGAGTGGGAGACCCAGTACTTC	CASGGQGEWETQYF
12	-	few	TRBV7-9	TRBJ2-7	TGTGCCAGCAGCGCGAGGGAGATCGAGCAGTACTTC	CASSAREIEQYF
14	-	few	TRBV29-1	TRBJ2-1	TGCAGCGTTGACTCCGGCCGAACCTACAATGAGCAGTTCTTC	CSVDSGRTYNEQFF
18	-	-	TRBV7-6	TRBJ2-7	TGTGCCAGCAGCCCGGGGGGGGTAGGGGGCTTGTTCACCTACGAGCAGTACTTC	CASSPGGVGGLFTYEQYF
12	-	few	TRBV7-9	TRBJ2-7	TGTGCCAGCAGCCTACAGGGAAGCGAGCAGTACTTC	CASSLQGSEQYF
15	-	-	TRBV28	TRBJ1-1	TGTGCCAGCGGTCCAGGACAGCGTACGAACACTGAAGCTTTCTTT	CASGPGQRTNTEAFF
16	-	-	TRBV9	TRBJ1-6	TGTGCCAGCAGCGTACTCGGACCGGGCACTAATTCACCCCTCCACTTT	CASSVLGPGTNSPLHF
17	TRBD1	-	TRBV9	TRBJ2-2	TGTGCCAGCAGCGTAGCTACGGGACAGCCGAACACCGGGGAGCTGTTTTTT	CASSVATGQPNTGELFF
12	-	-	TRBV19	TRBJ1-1	TGTGCCAGTAGTTTCCTTTACACTGAAGCTTTCTTT	CASSFLYTEAFF
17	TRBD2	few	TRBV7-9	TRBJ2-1	TGTGCCAGCAGCTTAGCTCTTCGTTCGCGGGAGCTCAATGAGCAGTTCTTC	CASSLALRSRELNEQFF
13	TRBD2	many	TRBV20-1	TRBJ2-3	TGCAGCGGGGGGGAGGGTAGCACAGATACGCAGTATTTT	CSGGEGSTDTQYF
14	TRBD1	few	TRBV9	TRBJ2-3	TGTGCCAGCGGACAGGGGGCCTCGGGAGATACGCAGTATTTT	CASGQGASGDTQYF
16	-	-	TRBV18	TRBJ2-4	TGTGCCAGCTCACTCCAAGCGGGACAAGCCAAAAACATTCAGTACTTC	CASSLQAGQAKNIQYF
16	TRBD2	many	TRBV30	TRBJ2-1	TGTGCCTGGAGGGGGCTGGGGACTAGCAGAAAGAATGAGCAGTTCTTC	CAWRGLGTSRKNEQFF
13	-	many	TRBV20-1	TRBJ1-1	TGCAGTGCTCCGAAGTGGGGGGCCGGTGAAGCTTTCTTT	CSAPKWGAGEAFF
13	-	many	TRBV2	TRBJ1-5	TGTGCCAGCAGTTATCCGGGAAATCAGCCCCAGCATTTT	CASSYPGNQPQHF
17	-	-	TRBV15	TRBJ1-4	TGTGCCACCAGCAGACGGACACGTACCGCAACTAATGAAAAACTGTTTTTT	CATSRRTRTATNEKLFF
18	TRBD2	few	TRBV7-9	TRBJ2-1	TGTGCCAGCAGAGGGGGACTAGCGGGAGGCCGGGTCTACAATGAGCAGTTCTTC	CASRGGLAGGRVYNEQFF
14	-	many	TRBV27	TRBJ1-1	TGTGCCAGCAGTTATGGGGGATATAGCGCTGAAGCTTTCTTT	CASSYGGYSAEAFF
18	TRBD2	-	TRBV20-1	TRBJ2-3	TGCAGTGCTAGAGATATAAATTGGGTAAAGCGGGAGAGGGATACGCAGTATTTT	CSARDINWVKRERDTQYF
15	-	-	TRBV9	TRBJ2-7	TGTGCCAGCAGCGGGAGCGGAGGGGCCCAATACGAGCAGTACTTC	CASSGSGGAQYEQYF
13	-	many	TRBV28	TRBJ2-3	TGTGCCAGTAAATCTAGCGACCCATATACGCAGTATTTT	CASKSSDPYTQYF
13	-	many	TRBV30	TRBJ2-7	TGTGCCTGGAGTACCGGCACGTGGGAGAGGCAGTACTTC	CAWSTGTWERQYF
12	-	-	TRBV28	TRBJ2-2	TGTGCCAGCAGTTTACAGGCGGGGGAGCTGTTTTTT	CASSLQAGELFF
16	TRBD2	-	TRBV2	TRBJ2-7	TGTGCCAGCAGTGAAGAACTAGCGGGACGCTCCTACGAGCAGTACTTC	CASSEELAGRSYEQYF
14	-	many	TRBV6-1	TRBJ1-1	TGTGCCAGCAGTACGACTCCCGGCGACACTGAAGCTTTCTTT	CASSTTPGDTEAFF
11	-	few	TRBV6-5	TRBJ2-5	TGTGCCAGCAGTTCGTACGAGACCCAGTACTTC	CASSSYETQYF
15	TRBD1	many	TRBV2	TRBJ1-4	TGTGCCAGCAGTGAAGAGGCGGCAGGGGGAGAAAAACTGTTTTTT	CASSEEAAGGEKLFF
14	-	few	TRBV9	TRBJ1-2	TGTGCCAGCAGCGTAGCGGTTCGGGACTATGGCTACACCTTC	CASSVAVRDYGYTF
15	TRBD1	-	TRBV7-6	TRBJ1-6	TGTGCCAGCAGCCCGACAGGGGATGCTAATTCACCCCTCCACTTT	CASSPTGDANSPLHF